These 19 T cell receptor beta chains were sequenced from one sample in a study of blood T cell repertoires in COVID-19. The method was immunoSEQ multiplex PCR; TCRdb's version includes in-frame clones alone and lacks a portion of them. The sample contains about 180,000 clones, approximately 86% of which appear only once. Sequenced material: peripheral blood. The origin of the receptors is a man in his forties or fifties with active or convalescent COVID-19.

This sequence joins TRBV30 and TRBJ2-6; D possibly corresponds to TRBD1 (7 bases). Germline-derived CDR1 and CDR2 are GTSNPN and SVGIG (reference sequence). The CDR3 runs to 17 residues. V was shortened by 1 base and J by 4 bases, with 17 bases between the two germline ends. The CDR3 DNA reads TGTGCCTGGAGTGGACAGGGACTTTCGTTCGGGGCCAACGTCCTGACTTTC. Translated, it gives CAWSGQGLSFGANVLTF.

This clone was detected once. The rearrangement links TRBV20-1 to TRBJ1-6, with TRBD1 as a possible D gene (5 bases). V lost 3 bases to trimming and J lost 7 bases, with 13 bases between them. Germline V gene sequence: CDR1 DFQATT, CDR2 SNEGSKA (reference sequence). This CDR3 region has 14 residues. As DNA, the CDR3 is TGCAGTGCTAGTCAGGAGGGGTGGAATTCACCCCTCCACTTT. Encoded protein: CSASQEGWNSPLHF.

This clone was observed once. The chain employs TRBV9 and TRBJ2-2, with 12 nucleotides matching TRBD2. V shed 0 bases and J 5 bases; nucleotides not matched to a gene: 5. There are 17 residues in the CDR3. Germline CDR1 is SGDLS and CDR2 is YYNGEE. In DNA form, the CDR3 reads TGTGCCAGCAGCGTAGGGTTACTAGCGGGGGGTACCGGGGAGCTGTTTTTT. Translated: CASSVGLLAGGTGELFF.

The chain combines TRBV19 with TRBJ2-2; 10 bases align to TRBD2. The junction had 11 bases not matched to a gene; V was cut back by 7 bases and J by 6 bases. Germline values: CDR1 LNHDA, CDR2 SQIVND (reference sequence). The CDR3 consists of 16 residues. Written as DNA, the CDR3 is TGTGCCAGTATGGCTAGCGGGAGAGAGTTTGCCGGGGAGCTGTTTTTT. Protein: CASMASGREFAGELFF.

The V call is TRBV7-9, the J call TRBJ2-5; D is perhaps TRBD1 (5 bases). V was trimmed by 1 base and J by 1 base, leaving 7 bases between them. This CDR3 region has 14 residues. Germline CDR1 SEHNR, CDR2 FQNEAQ (reference sequence). The CDR3 DNA reads TGTGCCAGCAGCTTAGTAGGGGTCCAAGAGACCCAGTACTTC. Encoded protein: CASSLVGVQETQYF.

The chain combines TRBV6-5 with TRBJ2-2, with TRBD2 matching 7 bases. V lost 5 bases and J lost 4; bases outside the gene matches: 7. Germline V CDR1 and CDR2: MNHEY, SVGAGI. The length of the CDR3 is 15 residues. The CDR3: CASSRSGVGTGELFF. CDR3 nucleotide sequence: TGTGCCAGCAGTAGGAGCGGGGTGGGCACCGGGGAGCTGTTTTTT.

The chain carries TRBV2 and TRBJ1-1; 12 bases align to TRBD1. The CDR3 has 15 amino acids. Losses at the gene ends were 6 bases for V and 7 bases for J; bases not matched to a gene: 9. Per germline, CDR1 SNHLY and CDR2 FYNNEI. CDR3 region: CASRGQGAMIVEAFF. As DNA, the CDR3 is TGTGCCAGCAGGGGACAGGGGGCGATGATTGTTGAAGCTTTCTTT.

The CDR3 region has the DNA TGTGCCAGCAGTTACTCGCTCCGGGACACCTCCCGAGGCGGCAATCAGCCCCAGCATTTT. It translates to CASSYSLRDTSRGGNQPQHF. The chain uses TRBV6-2 or TRBV6-3 and TRBJ1-5, with TRBD1 as a possible D gene (6 bases). The CDR3 contains 20 residues. Trimming shortened V by 0 bases and J by 2 bases, and 23 bases separated the two germline ends. Germline-derived CDR1 and CDR2 are MNHEY and SVGEGT.

The rearrangement links TRBV6-5 to TRBJ2-5, with a tentative D call TRBD2 (5 bases). Germline V gene sequence: CDR1 MNHEY, CDR2 SVGAGI. Trimming shortened V by 3 bases and J by 4 bases, and 18 bases separated the two germline ends. There are 16 residues in the CDR3. The CDR3 loop is CASSYTVGVKGETQYF. As DNA, the CDR3 is TGTGCCAGCAGTTATACGGTCGGGGTAAAGGGAGAGACCCAGTACTTC.

The chain is built from TRBV2 and TRBJ2-7; TRBD1 is a possible D gene (5 bases). Trimming took off 2 bases at V and 2 bases at J, with 7 bases between the two ends. This CDR3 is 13 amino acids long. Germline CDR1 SNHLY, CDR2 FYNNEI. In nucleotides, the CDR3 is TGTGCCAGCAGTGAATTGACAGCCTACGAGCAGTACTTC. Amino acid sequence: CASSELTAYEQYF.

The chain links TRBV9 to TRBJ2-7, with a tentative D call TRBD1 (6 bases). Germline-derived CDR1 and CDR2 are SGDLS and YYNGEE. Trimming removed 3 bases from V and 3 bases from J, with 13 bases in between. This CDR3 comprises 14 residues. The CDR3 bases are TGTGCCAGCAGCGCCGGGACATCAGGCTACGAGCAGTACTTC. It codes for CASSAGTSGYEQYF.

This chain uses TRBV5-1 with TRBJ1-1; perhaps TRBD1 as D (5 bases). The CDR3 loop spans 13 amino acids. V dropped 3 bases and J dropped 2 bases, with 8 bases sitting between them. CDR1 is SGHRS, CDR2 YFSETQ, per germline. CDR3 nucleotides: TGCGCCAGCAGCTCGACAGAAAACACTGAAGCTTTCTTT. Amino acids: CASSSTENTEAFF.

The chain has TRBV5-4 and TRBJ1-4; D unclear. The germline gives CDR1 SGHNT, CDR2 YYREEE (reference sequence). V lost 3 bases to trimming and J lost 8 bases, with 11 bases between them. The CDR3 is made up of 13 amino acids. For the CDR3, the DNA is TGTGCCAGCAGCTCGGACTTAGCCGAAAAACTGTTTTTT. Encoded protein: CASSSDLAEKLFF.

The CDR3 loop reads CASSLGQTNTGELFF. The CDR3 DNA follows: TGTGCCAGCAGTCTGGGACAGACGAACACCGGGGAGCTGTTTTTT. This chain uses TRBV6-5 with TRBJ2-2, with 7 bases fitting TRBD1. The V gene's germline CDR1 is MNHEY and CDR2 SVGAGI. The CDR3 loop spans 15 amino acids. After removal of 5 bases from V and 0 bases from J, the junction contained 3 bases not matched to a gene.

V and J are TRBV6-6 and TRBJ2-7; 10 bases agree with TRBD1. The CDR3 length is 14 residues. V shed 4 bases and J 4 bases; nucleotides not matched to a gene: 4. Germline V CDR1 and CDR2: MNHNY, SVGAGI (reference sequence). The CDR3 sequence: CASSSGQGMYEQYF. In nucleotides, the CDR3 is TGTGCCAGCAGTTCGGGACAGGGGATGTACGAGCAGTACTTC.

This chain links TRBV28 with TRBJ1-5, with D maybe TRBD1 (5 bases). CDR3 size: 13 residues. The germline V and J ends were trimmed by 9 bases and 6 bases, with 15 bases remaining between them. Germline V CDR1 and CDR2: MDHEN, SYDVKM. The CDR3 loop reads CASTVRASQPQHF. DNA for the CDR3: TGTGCCAGTACAGTCAGGGCTAGTCAGCCCCAGCATTTT.

CDR3 bases: TGCGCCAGCAGCTTGGGGGACACTACCCGGACACCCCTCCACTTT. It codes for CASSLGDTTRTPLHF. This chain connects TRBV5-1 to TRBJ1-6, with D possibly TRBD1 on 6 matching bases. This CDR3 contains 15 residues. The V gene lost 0 bases and the J gene lost 11 bases, with 15 bases spanning the gap. CDR1 SGHRS and CDR2 YFSETQ come from the germline V gene. The whole variable domain, filled in from reference TRBV5-1 and TRBJ1-6, reads KAGVTQTPRYLIKTRGQQVTLSCSPISGHRSVSWYQQTPGQGLQFLFEYFSETQRNKGNFPGRFSGRQFSNSRSEMNVSTLELGDSALYLCASSLGDTTRTPLHFGNGTRLTVT.

The rearrangement uses TRBV4-2 and TRBJ2-7; possible D gene TRBD2, 6 bases. The V and J ends lost 2 bases and 6 bases respectively, with 17 bases between them. Germline CDR1 is LGHNA and CDR2 is YNFKEQ. The CDR3 has 15 amino acids. The CDR3 nucleotides are TGTGCCAGCAGCCAAAGACCGGGAGACCTGGGCGAGCAGTACTTC. Amino acids: CASSQRPGDLGEQYF.

The gene calls are TRBV6-5 and TRBJ2-7, with TRBD1 identical over 9 bases. This CDR3 has 14 residues. Germline assignment: CDR1 MNHEY and CDR2 SVGAGI. Germline trimming cut 5 bases from V and 3 bases from J; bases unmatched to any gene: 5. For the CDR3, the DNA is TGTGCCAGCAGTCCCGGGACAGGGCTCTACGAGCAGTACTTC. Protein product: CASSPGTGLYEQYF.